This T cell receptor beta chain was recorded in a study of radiation and T cells in renal cell carcinoma. V was pared by 7 bases and J by 0 bases, with 10 bases between. The CDR3 has 14 residues. CDR1 is SGDLS, CDR2 YYNGEE, per germline. Method: immunoSEQ multiplex PCR; TCRdb's copy keeps in-frame clones and lacks some. The table includes fewer than 150,000 clones, more than 70% detected once. Time point described: blood 2 weeks post-SBRT. Treatment indicated: 15 Gy SBRT to primary tumor, nephrectomy 4 weeks later. The chain is built from TRBV9 and TRBJ2-2; D is perhaps TRBD2 (6 bases). Sequencing used blood, obtained from a patient whose treatment included radiotherapy and nephrectomy. The receptor's source is an older woman with renal cell carcinoma. CDR3: CASPGAANTGELFF. The CDR3 nucleotides read TGTGCCAGCCCGGGAGCCGCGAACACCGGGGAGCTGTTTTTT. Drawing the rest from reference TRBV9 and TRBJ2-2, the complete variable domain is DSGVTQTPKHLITATGQRVTLRCSPRSGDLSVYWYQQSLDQGLQFLIQYYNGEERAKGNILERFSAQQFPDLHSELNLSSLELGDSALYFCASPGAANTGELFFGEGSRLTVL.